Described below is a single TCR beta chain sequence and its context. Its antigen is not identified. As the CDR3 is not closed by the conserved phenylalanine or tryptophan, this likely results from a read error. The DNA is left out, because the CDR3 cannot be placed on it with certainty; the CDR3 is given as TCRdb lists it. The CDR3 is 8 residues long, counting both termini. It was uncontrolled infection, other autoimmune disease, pregnancy or lactation that excluded patients. Diagnosing involved the use of clinical symptoms, serum thyroxine and TRAb, thyroid ultrasound and orbital computed tomography. The data were obtained in a study of T cells in Graves' hyperthyroidism and ophthalmopathy. Findings of the study overall: Ophthalmopathy was predicted by the model a median of approximately 6 months ahead of onset. From stable hyperthyroidism, ophthalmopathy was set apart by a 13 V-J model.

It was RNA transcripts that yielded the amplified TCR beta CDR3 regions. The study used the HTBI primer set for a first-round RT-PCR of the TCR CDR3. TCRdb fed the multiplex PCR reads into MiXCR, producing one record per CDR3 protein. The sample lists more than 500,000 distinct CDR3 sequences; around 42% were seen once. The sequenced sample consisted of peripheral blood or thyroid tissue (not recorded which). This sequence originates from an adult woman with Graves' disease, either hyperthyroidism or ophthalmopathy (not recorded which). The chain couples TRBV12-3 or TRBV12-4 to TRBJ2-2; the table gives TRBD1 as D, unverified against the DNA. This CDR3 is CASSPTWT.